The following is a T cell receptor beta chain sequence with its context. The data are from a study of memory CD4+ T cells and cytomegalovirus serostatus. Single viable CD3+CD4+CD8-CD45RO+ cells were sorted as the memory CD4+ T cells. As processed by the authors: After removing out-of-frame reads, 2 million to 2.5 million distinct TCRbeta sequences remained. Method: immunoSEQ multiplex PCR; TCRdb's copy keeps in-frame clones and lacks some. That table gives V, J and clone size, and the DNA gave D and trimming. This table holds roughly 28,000 clones, around 72% found once. Germline V CDR1 and CDR2: SGHTA, FQGNSA. This CDR3 has 15 amino acids. V was shortened by 5 bases and J by 6 bases, with 19 bases between the two germline ends.

Source material: memory CD4+ T cells from blood. This sequence joins TRBV7-2 and TRBJ1-2; D is undetermined. The receptor's source is an adult in good health and CMV-seronegative. The CDR3 region is CASSTLDGLRDGYTF. The CDR3 region has the DNA TGTGCCAGCAGCACACTGGACGGGTTGAGGGATGGCTACACCTTC. Full variable domain (rest looked up from reference TRBV7-2 and TRBJ1-2): GAGVSQSPSNKVTEKGKDVELRCDPISGHTALYWYRQSLGQGLEFLIYFQGNSAPDKSGLPSDRFSAERTGGSVSTLTIQRTQQEDSAVYLCASSTLDGLRDGYTFGSGTRLTVV.